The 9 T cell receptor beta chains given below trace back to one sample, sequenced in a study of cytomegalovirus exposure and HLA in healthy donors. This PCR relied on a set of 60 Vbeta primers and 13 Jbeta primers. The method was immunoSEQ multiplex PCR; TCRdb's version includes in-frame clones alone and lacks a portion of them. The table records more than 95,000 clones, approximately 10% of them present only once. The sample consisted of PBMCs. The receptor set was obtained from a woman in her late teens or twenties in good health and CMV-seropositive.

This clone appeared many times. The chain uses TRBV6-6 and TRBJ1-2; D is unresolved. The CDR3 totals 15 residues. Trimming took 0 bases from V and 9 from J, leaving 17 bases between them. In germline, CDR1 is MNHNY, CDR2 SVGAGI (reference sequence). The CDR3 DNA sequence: TGTGCCAGCAGTTACTCCCGGGGTCAGTTCGGGAGCTACACCTTC. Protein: CASSYSRGQFGSYTF.

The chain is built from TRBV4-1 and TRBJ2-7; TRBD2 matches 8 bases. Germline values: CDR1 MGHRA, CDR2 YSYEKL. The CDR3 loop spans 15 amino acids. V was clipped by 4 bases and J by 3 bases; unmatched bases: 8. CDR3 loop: CASSLGLEGYYEQYF. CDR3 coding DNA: TGCGCCAGCAGCCTGGGACTAGAGGGCTACTACGAGCAGTACTTC.

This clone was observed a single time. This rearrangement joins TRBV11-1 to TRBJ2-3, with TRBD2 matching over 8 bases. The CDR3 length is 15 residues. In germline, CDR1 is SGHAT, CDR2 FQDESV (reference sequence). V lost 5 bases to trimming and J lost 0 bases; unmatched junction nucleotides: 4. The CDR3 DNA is TGTGCCAGCAGCCCGGGACTAGTCAGCACAGATACGCAGTATTTT. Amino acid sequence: CASSPGLVSTDTQYF.

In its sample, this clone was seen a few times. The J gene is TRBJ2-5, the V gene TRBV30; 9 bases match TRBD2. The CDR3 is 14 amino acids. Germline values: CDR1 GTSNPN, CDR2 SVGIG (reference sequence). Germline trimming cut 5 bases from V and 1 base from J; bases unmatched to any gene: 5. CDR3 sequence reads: CAWGAGGGQETQYF. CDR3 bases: TGTGCCTGGGGAGCGGGAGGTGGCCAAGAGACCCAGTACTTC.

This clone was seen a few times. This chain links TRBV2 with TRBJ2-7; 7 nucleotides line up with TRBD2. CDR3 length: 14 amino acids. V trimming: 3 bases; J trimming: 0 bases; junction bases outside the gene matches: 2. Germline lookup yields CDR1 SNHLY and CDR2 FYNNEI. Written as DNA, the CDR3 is TGTGCCAGCAGTGATCCTAGCGGCTCCTACGAGCAGTACTTC. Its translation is CASSDPSGSYEQYF.

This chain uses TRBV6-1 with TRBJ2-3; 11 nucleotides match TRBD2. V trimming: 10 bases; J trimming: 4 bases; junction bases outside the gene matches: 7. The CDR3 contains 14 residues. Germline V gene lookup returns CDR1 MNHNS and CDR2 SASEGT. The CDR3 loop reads CAILGSGRADTQYF. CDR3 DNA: TGTGCCATCCTGGGTAGCGGGAGGGCAGATACGCAGTATTTT.

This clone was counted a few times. The CDR3 reads CAISSGSGADTQYF. The CDR3 nucleotides read TGTGCCATATCTAGCGGGAGTGGGGCAGATACGCAGTATTTT. V gene TRBV10-3 combines with J gene TRBJ2-3; 10 bases fit TRBD2. Germline V lookup: CDR1 ENHRY, CDR2 SYGVKD. The ends lost 9 bases at V and 4 bases at J; junction bases unmatched: 7. The CDR3 length is 14 residues.

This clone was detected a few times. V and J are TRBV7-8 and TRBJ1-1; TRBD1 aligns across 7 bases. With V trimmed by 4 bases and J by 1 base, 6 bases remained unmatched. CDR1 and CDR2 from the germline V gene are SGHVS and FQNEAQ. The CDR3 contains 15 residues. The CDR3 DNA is TGTGCCAGCAGCTCCCCGGGACAGAGGAACACTGAAGCTTTCTTT. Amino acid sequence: CASSSPGQRNTEAFF.

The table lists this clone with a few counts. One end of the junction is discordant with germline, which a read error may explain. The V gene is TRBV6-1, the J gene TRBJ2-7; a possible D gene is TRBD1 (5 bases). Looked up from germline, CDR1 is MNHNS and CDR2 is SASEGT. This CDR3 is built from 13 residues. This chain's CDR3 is CASRGDRTNEKYF. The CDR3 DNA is TGTGCCAGCAGAGGAGACAGAACGAACGAGAAGTACTTC.